Listed below are T cell receptor beta chains from one sample, sequenced in a study of PD-1 blockade in classical Hodgkin lymphoma. The data were produced by immunoSEQ multiplex PCR, yet TCRdb's version contains in-frame clones alone and is incomplete. This sample yields some 100,000 clones, of which 85% to 95% are seen a single time; roughly 2% belongs to the top ten. The sequenced sample was peripheral blood mononuclear cells (PBMCs), obtained before the fourth cycle of nivolumab. These receptors were taken from a human donor with classical Hodgkin lymphoma. CDR3s include the opening cysteine and the closing phenylalanine or tryptophan.

TRBV4-1	TRBJ1-1	CASYDRALNTEAFF
TRBV28	TRBJ2-4	CASSPGTDIQYF
TRBV28	TRBJ1-4	CASSTQGDEKLFF
TRBV19	TRBJ2-5	CASSMGQETQYF
TRBV7-9	TRBJ2-1	CASSLSGQGAFEQFF
TRBV30	TRBJ2-7	CAWSRDYEQYF
TRBV7-8	TRBJ2-2	CASSPKGQMGARELFF
TRBV7-8	TRBJ2-7	CASSLFPEQYF
TRBV7-8	TRBJ1-1	CASSMGLQGRATEAFF
TRBV11-3	TRBJ2-1	CASSLVSVGGEQFF
TRBV6-1	TRBJ1-5	CASSGTPRNQPQHF
TRBV5-5	TRBJ1-5	CASSSNSRPSPQPQHF
TRBV6-1	TRBJ1-1	CASSEGQVNTEAFF
TRBV5-4	TRBJ2-4	CASSPFGGPAKNIQYF
TRBV9	TRBJ1-2	CASSVPQQGGLYGYTF
TRBV7-9	TRBJ2-7	CASRGAITGGAYEQYF
TRBV14	TRBJ1-5	CASSQVGQGSPQHF
TRBV5-8	TRBJ1-1	CASSIRGRASNTEAFF
TRBV6-5	TRBJ2-7	CASRTPPITYEQYF
TRBV6-4	TRBJ2-5	CASSAVGLAGEVQYF
TRBV11-2	TRBJ1-2	CASSLSTGTGDF